This TCR beta chain is from a study of CD8+ T cells in alopecia areata (dated by TCRdb to the late 2010s). Regarding the research as a whole: Female C3H/HeJ recipients, about 7-11 weeks old, were grafted with skin from C3H/HeJ donors with spontaneous alopecia (roughly 6-13 months old). TCRbeta CDR3 regions were amplified by immunoSEQ multiplex PCR using 35 Vbeta forward and 13 Jbeta reverse primers. Scalp clonality was compared across normal scalp (n=4), patchy alopecia areata scalp (n=8), and alopecia totalis/universalis scalp (n=8). Scalp tissue and sorted CD4+ and CD8+ peripheral blood T cells from patchy and totalis/universalis alopecia areata patients and from healthy controls were covered by human TCRbeta sequencing. In both human patients and the C3H/HeJ mouse model, the study applied high-throughput TCRbeta sequencing to look at T cell clonal expansion in alopecia areata. RNA was obtained with the PAXgene miRNA kit for fixed scalp, the miRNeasy kit for PBMCs, and the RNeasy kit for mouse skin.

Here is what the overall study found, with its caveats: Compared with mice, TCR sequences shared between patients were less clear, possibly partly because of HLA diversity across the patient population. Higher clonality and more expanded CD8+ clones were observed in lesional scalp than in normal scalp, particularly in alopecia totalis/universalis, a finding suggestive of antigenic drive. Scalp TCR repertoire analysis is complicated because resident alphabeta T cells in normal human skin are also sequenced, whereas mouse skin is dominated by gammadelta T cells.

A few counts support this clone. Its recognized antigen is unknown. Gene designations and germline sequences in this entry are those of the mouse. The read comes to an end 4 residues before the CDR3 does, leaving the germline J gene to fill in the end. Pooled mouse cutaneous lymph node cells were stained for CD4, CD8alpha, NKG2D, NKG2ACE and other markers, then sorted on a BD Influx. The protocol used for the library was the immunoSEQ multiplex PCR assay. To provide template for TCR sequencing, every sample had RNA extracted and reverse transcribed into cDNA. SuperScript III was used for first-strand cDNA synthesis, primed with a 2:1 mix of oligo-dT and random hexamers. A synthetic immune receptor repertoire was used to gauge amplification bias, and whatever bias remained was removed computationally. Sequencing of the libraries was done on Illumina HiSeq with 60 bp reads that cover the CDR3, reading from J toward V. Per the original workflow: After raw reads were preprocessed to remove errors, the CDR3 was defined following IMGT conventions as running from the conserved cysteine to phenylalanine. Clonality was computed by normalizing Shannon entropy by log2 of the number of productive unique TCRs and subtracting the result from 1. CD4 or CD8 identity of scalp clones was inferred by cross-referencing scalp TCRbeta sequences with sorted blood CD4 and CD8 repertoires. The clones in this table, taken by TCRdb from immuneACCESS, are in-frame only. Not every clone is retained; where verified, under half of the shortfall comes from an unresolved V gene, and the cause of the rest is unknown. The DNA gave D and trimming, while V, J and clone size come from that table. This sample includes roughly 260,000 clones, and none of them was observed just once. The top ten constitute more than 0.95% of the sample.

The CDR3 starts with the cysteine, ends with the phenylalanine, and has 16 residues. Part of the CDR3 DNA is given, 36 bases translated from base 1. According to the germline V gene, CDR1 reads GKSSPN and CDR2 reads SITVG. V lost 0 bases and J lost 1 base, and the count of bases not matched to a germline gene is 7. The specimen was CD4+ T cells sorted from a lymph node. The sequence links TRBV31 to TRBJ2-3; TRBD2 lines up with 7 middle nucleotides. The clonotype was recovered from a C3H/HeJ mouse with alopecia areata. This strain of mice has MHC haplotype H2-k. Partial CDR3 DNA: TGTGCCTGGAGTCTCCGGGGGGGGATTGGTGCAGAA. Translation gives CAWSLRGGIGAE. The CDR3, in full, reads CAWSLRGGIGAETLYF.